One and the same sample provided the 30 T cell receptor beta chains below, sequenced in a study of T cell responses to AZD1222 COVID-19 vaccine. Clones were sequenced by immunoSEQ multiplex PCR, and TCRdb holds only the in-frame ones, with some missing. The sample yields about 83,000 clones, approximately 85% seen once. The sequenced sample was peripheral blood, obtained on day 0 of AZD1222 vaccination. These receptors were obtained from an adult in good health.

The gene calls are TRBV9 and TRBJ1-2; possible D gene TRBD1, 5 bases. The CDR3 loop spans 12 amino acids. Germline values: CDR1 SGDLS, CDR2 YYNGEE. V shed 10 bases and J shed 5 bases, with 15 bases lying between them. The CDR3 sequence: CASGGGEYGYTF. DNA for the CDR3: TGTGCCTCCGGTGGGGGAGAATATGGCTACACCTTC. The full variable domain, with the rest looked up from reference TRBV9 and TRBJ1-2, is DSGVTQTPKHLITATGQRVTLRCSPRSGDLSVYWYQQSLDQGLQFLIQYYNGEERAKGNILERFSAQQFPDLHSELNLSSLELGDSALYFCASGGGEYGYTFGSGTRLTVV.

This sequence joins TRBV7-3 and TRBJ2-1; TRBD2 is a possible D gene (5 bases). The CDR3 is 15 residues long. V lost 2 bases, J lost 4 bases, and 12 bases lay in between. Germline CDR1 SGHTA, CDR2 FQGTGA. CDR3 bases: TGTGCCAGCAGCTTAGGGGTAGCGACTTACAATGAGCAGTTCTTC. This encodes CASSLGVATYNEQFF.

The chain is built from TRBV7-3 and TRBJ2-1; D ambiguous. Between the trimmed V and J ends, which lost 5 bases and 8 bases, there was a span of 16 bases. This CDR3 region has 14 residues. The germline gives CDR1 SGHTA, CDR2 FQGTGA. The CDR3: CASSRLPTLDEQFF. CDR3 coding DNA: TGTGCCAGCAGCAGACTCCCTACCCTCGATGAGCAGTTCTTC.

The chain joins TRBV6-5 to TRBJ2-3; tentative D call: TRBD2 (5 bases). V shed 6 bases and J shed 6 bases, with 13 bases lying between them. The germline V gene encodes CDR1 MNHEY and CDR2 SVGAGI. The length of the CDR3 is 13 residues. The CDR3 reads CASSSATRDTQYF. The CDR3 coding sequence is TGTGCCAGCAGCTCGGCAACTAGGGATACGCAGTATTTT.

This CDR3 reads CASSSPAGGRYEQFF. The CDR3 DNA is TGTGCCAGCAGCTCCCCAGCGGGGGGGCGGTATGAGCAGTTCTTC. The V and J genes are TRBV5-6 and TRBJ2-1; TRBD2 matches 10 bases. Germline loops: CDR1 SGHDT, CDR2 YYEEEE. The V segment lost 3 bases and the J segment 8 bases; nucleotides outside the gene matches: 8. This CDR3 has 15 residues.

V gene TRBV28 combines with J gene TRBJ1-2; D might be TRBD1 (5 bases). CDR3 length: 13 amino acids. The germline V gene has CDR1 MDHEN and CDR2 SYDVKM. V was shortened by 11 bases and J by 2 bases, with 15 bases between the two germline ends. CDR3 coding DNA: TGTGCCGCGGGGCGGGGTCGGAACTATGGCTACACCTTC. It yields the protein CAAGRGRNYGYTF.

In this sample, this clone turned up a few times. The rearrangement uses TRBV30 and TRBJ1-2; possibly TRBD1 for D (5 bases). V dropped 2 bases and J dropped 7 bases, with 8 bases sitting between them. The germline V gene has CDR1 GTSNPN and CDR2 SVGIG (reference sequence). This CDR3 region has 11 residues. Here the CDR3 reads CAWSRRGGYTF. The CDR3 DNA follows: TGTGCCTGGAGTAGAAGGGGTGGCTACACCTTC.

The genes are TRBV23-1 and TRBJ2-1, with 11 bases aligning to TRBD2. TRBV23-1 is an open reading frame, and its role is uncertain. V lost 4 bases, J lost 5 bases, and 7 bases stayed unmatched. The CDR3 has 16 amino acids. CDR3 coding DNA: TGCGCCAGCAGTCGTGAACTAGCGGGAGACGACAATGAGCAGTTCTTC. It yields the protein CASSRELAGDDNEQFF.

This chain joins TRBV4-1 and TRBJ2-5; 8 bases fit TRBD2. The CDR3 totals 16 residues. CDR1 is MGHRA and CDR2 is YSYEKL in the germline V gene. Trimming cost V 1 base and J 4 bases; bases outside gene matches: 8. The CDR3 nucleotides are TGCGCCAGCAGCCAAGGACCAGCGGGAGCGATAGAGACCCAGTACTTC. This codes for CASSQGPAGAIETQYF.

In this sample, this clone turned up a few times. The gene calls are TRBV15 and TRBJ1-2; D call uncertain. V was cut by 1 base and J by 0 bases, with 6 bases left in between. The germline V gene has CDR1 LNHNV and CDR2 YYDKDF (reference sequence). The CDR3 contains 14 residues. Here the CDR3 DNA reads TGTGCCACCAGCAGAGGTTCGTCTAACTATGGCTACACCTTC. This codes for CATSRGSSNYGYTF.

The V call is TRBV12-5, the J call TRBJ1-2; D gene ambiguous. Germline CDR1 reads LGHNT; CDR2 reads FRNRAP. Trimming took off 1 base at V and 1 base at J, with 16 bases between the two ends. The CDR3 length is 17 residues. The CDR3 DNA reads as TGTGCTAGTGGTTTGGCTCCCTTAATTTACCTTAACTATGGCTACACCTTC. Translation gives CASGLAPLIYLNYGYTF.

This chain links TRBV6-5 with TRBJ1-5; TRBD1 matches at 9 bases. The germline gives CDR1 MNHEY, CDR2 SVGAGI. The CDR3 contains 13 residues. The V segment lost 8 bases and the J segment 5 bases; nucleotides outside the gene matches: 4. CDR3 residues: CASFGQGHQPQHF. DNA for the CDR3: TGTGCCAGCTTCGGACAGGGGCATCAGCCCCAGCATTTT.

V gene TRBV7-9 combines with J gene TRBJ1-6, with no clear D. The V and J ends lost 7 bases and 3 bases respectively, with 16 bases between them. CDR1 is SEHNR, CDR2 FQNEAQ, per germline (reference sequence). The CDR3 totals 16 residues. CDR3: CASTSEGANYNSPLHF. The CDR3 region has the DNA TGTGCCAGCACCTCCGAGGGAGCTAACTATAATTCACCCCTCCACTTT.

The chain couples TRBV7-3 to TRBJ2-3; maybe TRBD2 (5 bases). Germline V gene sequence: CDR1 SGHTA, CDR2 FQGTGA. CDR3 length: 15 amino acids. The ends were cut back, 4 bases at V and 6 bases at J, with 17 bases in the middle. CDR3 coding DNA: TGTGCCAGCAGCTCCCGCGGAGGCGACCGGGATACGCAGTATTTT. Protein product: CASSSRGGDRDTQYF.

V is TRBV29-1 and J is TRBJ2-7; D might be TRBD2 (5 bases). This CDR3 is 15 amino acids long. V lost 1 base and J 3 bases, leaving 16 bases between the germline ends. CDR1 and CDR2 from the germline V gene are SQVTM and ANQGSEA. CDR3 sequence: CSVEARRGGFYEQYF. Written as DNA, the CDR3 is TGCAGCGTTGAAGCAAGACGAGGCGGGTTCTACGAGCAGTACTTC.

This chain joins TRBV5-1 and TRBJ2-1, with 13 bases identical to TRBD2. Unmatched junction bases numbered 1, after V lost 4 bases and J lost 3 bases. Looked up from germline, CDR1 is SGHRS and CDR2 is YFSETQ. The CDR3 is 15 residues long. The CDR3 is CASSRTSGSYNEQFF. The CDR3 DNA reads as TGCGCCAGCAGCCGGACTAGCGGGAGCTACAATGAGCAGTTCTTC. The variable domain in full, with the rest retrieved from reference TRBV5-1 and TRBJ2-1, is KAGVTQTPRYLIKTRGQQVTLSCSPISGHRSVSWYQQTPGQGLQFLFEYFSETQRNKGNFPGRFSGRQFSNSRSEMNVSTLELGDSALYLCASSRTSGSYNEQFFGPGTRLTVL.

This rearrangement joins TRBV19 to TRBJ1-5; TRBD1 agrees at 8 bases. CDR3 length: 15 amino acids. Germline-derived CDR1 and CDR2 are LNHDA and SQIVND (reference sequence). V dropped 6 bases and J dropped 2; count of bases not matched to a gene: 6. As DNA, the CDR3 is TGTGCCAGTAGCCCCACAGGGGGAGGCAATCAGCCCCAGCATTTT. Translated: CASSPTGGGNQPQHF.

The chain joins TRBV24-1 to TRBJ2-2; D uncertain. Germline V gene lookup returns CDR1 KGHDR and CDR2 SFDVKD. This CDR3 contains 14 residues. V lost 0 bases, J lost 3 bases, and 4 bases lay in between. The CDR3 DNA follows: TGTGCCACCAGTGATTTGGGGGACACCGGGGAGCTGTTTTTT. Its protein is CATSDLGDTGELFF.

This clone was seen a handful of times. The chain uses TRBV9 and TRBJ2-5; D ambiguous. The CDR3 contains 14 residues. The V end was cut by 1 base, the J end by 0 bases, with 7 bases between. Per germline, CDR1 SGDLS and CDR2 YYNGEE. The CDR3 loop is CASSVRGHQETQYF. In DNA form, the CDR3 reads TGTGCCAGCAGCGTACGAGGACACCAAGAGACCCAGTACTTC.

The chain couples TRBV11-3 to TRBJ2-5, with 10 bases matching TRBD2. The germline V gene encodes CDR1 SGHNT and CDR2 YENEEA. The CDR3 has 16 residues. V shed 5 bases and J 3 bases; nucleotides not matched to a gene: 9. The CDR3 DNA reads TGTGCCAGCAGCCAAGAGACTAGCGGGTTCAAAGAGACCCAGTACTTC. Its protein product is CASSQETSGFKETQYF.

Worth noting for this clone: Other nucleotide sequences from this sample produce the same CDR3. This sequence joins TRBV10-3 and TRBJ1-1, with D possibly TRBD1 on 6 matching bases. The CDR3 consists of 13 residues. The V end lost 2 bases, the J end lost 5 bases, and 9 bases lay between the germline ends. The germline V gene has CDR1 ENHRY and CDR2 SYGVKD. The CDR3 nucleotides read TGTGCCATCAGTGAGACACAGGGAACTGAAGCTTTCTTT. It codes for CAISETQGTEAFF.

The chain has TRBV5-1 and TRBJ2-7; 10 nucleotides agree with TRBD1. The CDR3 is 14 amino acids. Germline values: CDR1 SGHRS, CDR2 YFSETQ. With 0 bases clipped from V and 8 bases from J, the junction kept 5 bases outside the gene matches. The CDR3 DNA follows: TGCGCCAGCAGCTTGGGGACAGGGGGGGAAAAGCAGTACTTC. Protein: CASSLGTGGEKQYF.

The chain recombines TRBV14 with TRBJ1-5; a possible D gene is TRBD1 (5 bases). V was trimmed by 5 bases and J by 7 bases, leaving 15 bases between them. CDR1 is SGHDN and CDR2 is FVKESK in the germline V gene. The CDR3 length is 14 residues. The CDR3 DNA is TGTGCCAGCAGCTTCGGGGGGTTCGGGCAGCCCCAGCATTTT. Its translation is CASSFGGFGQPQHF.

This chain connects TRBV7-3 to TRBJ2-3; D not resolved. Germline CDR1 SGHTA, CDR2 FQGTGA. This CDR3 has 13 amino acids. V was cut by 3 bases and J by 0 bases, with 4 bases left in between. The CDR3 sequence: CASSFSSTDTQYF. The CDR3 nucleotides read TGTGCCAGCAGCTTCTCTAGCACAGATACGCAGTATTTT. Full variable domain (outside the CDR3, taken from reference TRBV7-3 and TRBJ2-3): GAGVSQTPSNKVTEKGKYVELRCDPISGHTALYWYRQSLGQGPEFLIYFQGTGAADDSGLPNDRFFAVRPEGSVSTLKIQRTERGDSAVYLCASSFSSTDTQYFGPGTRLTVL.

The rearrangement links TRBV21-1 to TRBJ1-2. TRBV21-1 is labeled a pseudogene. CDR3 length: 14 amino acids. CDR3: CASSKPSGTYGYTF. CDR3 bases: TGTGCCAGCAGCAAACCATCAGGGACCTATGGCTACACCTTC.

The CDR3: CASSQFLGTAKTYEQYF. CDR3 bases: TGTGCCAGCAGCCAGTTTTTGGGGACAGCGAAAACCTACGAGCAGTACTTC. The chain is built from TRBV4-2 and TRBJ2-7, with 7 bases matching TRBD1. The CDR3 is 17 residues long. The germline CDR1 and CDR2 sequences are LGHNA and YNFKEQ. The V segment lost 3 bases and the J segment 2 bases; nucleotides outside the gene matches: 13.

The rearrangement uses TRBV11-2 and TRBJ2-7; possible D gene TRBD1, 5 bases. The CDR3 totals 16 residues. CDR1 is SGHAT and CDR2 is FQNNGV in the germline V gene. V was clipped by 1 base and J by 1 base, with 14 bases between them. The CDR3 coding sequence is TGTGCCAGCAGCTTAGTCAGGGTTGGAAAATCCTACGAGCAGTACTTC. Its protein product is CASSLVRVGKSYEQYF. The full variable domain, with the rest looked up from reference TRBV11-2 and TRBJ2-7, is EAGVAQSPRYKIIEKRQSVAFWCNPISGHATLYWYQQILGQGPKLLIQFQNNGVVDDSQLPKDRFSAERLKGVDSTLKIQPAKLEDSAVYLCASSLVRVGKSYEQYFGPGTRLTVT.

The V and J genes are TRBV5-1 and TRBJ2-5; D unresolved. In germline, CDR1 is SGHRS, CDR2 YFSETQ. V was shortened by 3 bases and J by 1 base, with 13 bases between the two germline ends. The CDR3 is 15 residues long. CDR3 in amino acids: CASSSGRTSQETQYF. CDR3 nucleotides: TGCGCCAGCAGCTCCGGCCGTACCTCCCAAGAGACCCAGTACTTC.

This chain joins TRBV5-6 and TRBJ1-6, with D hard to call. This CDR3 spans 14 amino acids. From germline, CDR1 is SGHDT and CDR2 YYEEEE. V was clipped by 4 bases and J by 10 bases, with 15 bases between them. CDR3 loop: CASSLEQVGSPLHF. The CDR3 nucleotides read TGTGCCAGCAGCCTCGAACAAGTGGGCTCACCCCTCCACTTT.

V gene TRBV7-8 combines with J gene TRBJ1-2; TRBD1 matches 9 bases. The V gene end was trimmed by 6 bases and the J gene end by 2 bases; junction bases not matched to a gene: 10. Germline assignment: CDR1 SGHVS and CDR2 FQNEAQ. The CDR3 is 16 amino acids. The CDR3 protein is CASSYPGQGFNYGYTF. In DNA, the CDR3 is TGTGCCAGCAGTTACCCGGGACAGGGCTTCAACTATGGCTACACCTTC.